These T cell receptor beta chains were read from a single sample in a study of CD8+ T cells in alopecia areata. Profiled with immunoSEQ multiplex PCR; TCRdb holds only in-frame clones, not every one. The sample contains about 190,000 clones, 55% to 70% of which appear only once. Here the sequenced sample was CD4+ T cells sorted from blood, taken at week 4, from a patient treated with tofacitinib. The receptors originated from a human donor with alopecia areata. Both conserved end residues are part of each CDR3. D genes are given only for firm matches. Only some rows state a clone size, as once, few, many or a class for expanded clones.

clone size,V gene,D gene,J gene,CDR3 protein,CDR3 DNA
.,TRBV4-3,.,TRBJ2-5,CASSQGYQETQYF,TGCGCCAGCAGCCAGGGATACCAAGAGACCCAGTACTTC
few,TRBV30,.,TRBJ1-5,CAWSVKGGNQPQHF,TGTGCCTGGAGTGTTAAAGGGGGCAATCAGCCCCAGCATTTT
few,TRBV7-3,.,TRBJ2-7,CASSLTHRDEQYF,TGTGCCAGCAGCTTAACGCACAGGGATGAGCAGTACTTC
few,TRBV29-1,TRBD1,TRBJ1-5,CSAGQRQGPQHF,TGCAGCGCGGGACAGCGTCAAGGGCCCCAGCATTTT
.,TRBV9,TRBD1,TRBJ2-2,CASTDRGREGTGELFF,TGTGCCAGCACCGACAGGGGCAGGGAAGGGACCGGGGAGCTGTTTTTT
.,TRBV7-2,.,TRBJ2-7,CASSLARSGHAYEQYF,TGTGCCAGCAGCTTAGCGAGGAGCGGGCACGCCTACGAGCAGTACTTC
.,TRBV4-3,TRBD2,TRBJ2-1,CASSRVSGGPREQFF,TGCGCCAGCAGCAGGGTGTCGGGAGGGCCTCGTGAGCAGTTCTTC
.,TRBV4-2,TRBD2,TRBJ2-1,CASSPDSGRYNEQFF,TGTGCCAGCAGCCCGGACAGCGGGAGATATAATGAGCAGTTCTTC
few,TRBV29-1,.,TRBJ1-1,CSVAVGGTAEAFF,TGCAGCGTTGCTGTGGGGGGCACCGCTGAAGCTTTCTTT
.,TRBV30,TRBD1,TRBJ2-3,CAWAPGGSDTQYF,TGTGCCTGGGCTCCAGGGGGCTCAGATACGCAGTATTTT
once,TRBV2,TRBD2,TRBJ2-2,CASWREQGGELFF,TGTGCCAGCTGGCGGGAGCAGGGCGGGGAGCTGTTTTTT
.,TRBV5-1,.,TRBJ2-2,CASSLGAMGETGELFF,TGCGCCAGCAGCTTGGGAGCGATGGGGGAAACCGGGGAGCTGTTTTTT
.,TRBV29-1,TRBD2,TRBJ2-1,CSGILAGGPHEQFF,TGCAGCGGTATACTAGCGGGAGGGCCGCATGAGCAGTTCTTC
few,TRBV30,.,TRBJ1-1,CAWKKRPGAAFF,TGTGCCTGGAAAAAAAGGCCAGGGGCGGCTTTCTTT
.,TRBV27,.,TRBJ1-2,CASSLLGTGYGYTF,TGTGCCAGCAGTTTATTAGGGACCGGCTATGGCTACACCTTC
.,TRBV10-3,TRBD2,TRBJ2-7,CATLASGRVVNEQYF,TGTGCCACGCTCGCTAGCGGGAGGGTCGTGAACGAGCAGTACTTC
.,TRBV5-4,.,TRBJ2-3,CASSLGTSTDTQYF,TGTGCCAGCAGCTTGGGCACAAGCACAGATACGCAGTATTTT
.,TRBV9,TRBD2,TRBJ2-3,CASSASGATDTQYF,TGTGCCAGCAGCGCTAGCGGAGCCACAGATACGCAGTATTTT
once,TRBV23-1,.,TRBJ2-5,CASSQSTGKTQETQYF,TGCGCCAGCAGTCAATCAACCGGGAAGACTCAAGAGACCCAGTACTTC
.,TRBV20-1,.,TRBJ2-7,CSAVGGLEQYF,TGCAGTGCCGTGGGGGGCCTGGAGCAGTACTTC
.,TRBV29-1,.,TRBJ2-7,CSVEGSHQQYF,TGCAGCGTTGAAGGGTCTCACCAGCAGTACTTC
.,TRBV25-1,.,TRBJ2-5,CASSDTGIQETQYF,TGTGCCAGCAGTGATACAGGTATCCAAGAGACCCAGTACTTC
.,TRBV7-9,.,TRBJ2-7,CASSSQGYEQYF,TGTGCCAGCAGCTCACAGGGCTACGAGCAGTACTTC
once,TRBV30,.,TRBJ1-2,CAWTAGENYGYTF,TGTGCCTGGACCGCGGGAGAAAACTATGGCTACACCTTC
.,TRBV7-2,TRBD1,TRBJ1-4,CASSSTGAGEKLFF,TGTGCCAGCAGCTCGACAGGGGCAGGAGAAAAACTGTTTTTT
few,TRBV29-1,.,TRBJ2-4,CSVAGPGNRNIQYF,TGCAGCGTTGCTGGCCCCGGGAATCGGAACATTCAGTACTTC
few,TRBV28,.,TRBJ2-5,CASSLAGAPVETQYF,TGTGCCAGCAGTTTAGCGGGGGCGCCTGTAGAGACCCAGTACTTC
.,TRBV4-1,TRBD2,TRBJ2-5,CASSQDGGGVETQYF,TGCGCCAGCAGCCAAGATGGCGGGGGAGTGGAGACCCAGTACTTC